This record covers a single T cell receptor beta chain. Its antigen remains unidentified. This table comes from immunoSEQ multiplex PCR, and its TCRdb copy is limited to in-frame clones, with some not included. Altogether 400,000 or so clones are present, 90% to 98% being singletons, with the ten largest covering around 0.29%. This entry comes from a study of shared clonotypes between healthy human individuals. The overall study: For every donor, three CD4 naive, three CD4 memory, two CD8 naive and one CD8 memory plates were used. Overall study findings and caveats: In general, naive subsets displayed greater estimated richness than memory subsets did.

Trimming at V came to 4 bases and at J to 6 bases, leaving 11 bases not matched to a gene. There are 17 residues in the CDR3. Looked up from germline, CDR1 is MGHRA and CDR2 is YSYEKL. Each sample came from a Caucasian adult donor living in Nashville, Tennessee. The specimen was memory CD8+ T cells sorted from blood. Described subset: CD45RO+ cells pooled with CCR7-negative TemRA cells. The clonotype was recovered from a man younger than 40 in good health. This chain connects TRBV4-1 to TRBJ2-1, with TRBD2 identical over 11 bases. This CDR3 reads CASSPRPLAGGVNEQFF. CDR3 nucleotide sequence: TGCGCCAGCAGCCCCCGACCCCTAGCGGGAGGCGTCAATGAGCAGTTCTTC.